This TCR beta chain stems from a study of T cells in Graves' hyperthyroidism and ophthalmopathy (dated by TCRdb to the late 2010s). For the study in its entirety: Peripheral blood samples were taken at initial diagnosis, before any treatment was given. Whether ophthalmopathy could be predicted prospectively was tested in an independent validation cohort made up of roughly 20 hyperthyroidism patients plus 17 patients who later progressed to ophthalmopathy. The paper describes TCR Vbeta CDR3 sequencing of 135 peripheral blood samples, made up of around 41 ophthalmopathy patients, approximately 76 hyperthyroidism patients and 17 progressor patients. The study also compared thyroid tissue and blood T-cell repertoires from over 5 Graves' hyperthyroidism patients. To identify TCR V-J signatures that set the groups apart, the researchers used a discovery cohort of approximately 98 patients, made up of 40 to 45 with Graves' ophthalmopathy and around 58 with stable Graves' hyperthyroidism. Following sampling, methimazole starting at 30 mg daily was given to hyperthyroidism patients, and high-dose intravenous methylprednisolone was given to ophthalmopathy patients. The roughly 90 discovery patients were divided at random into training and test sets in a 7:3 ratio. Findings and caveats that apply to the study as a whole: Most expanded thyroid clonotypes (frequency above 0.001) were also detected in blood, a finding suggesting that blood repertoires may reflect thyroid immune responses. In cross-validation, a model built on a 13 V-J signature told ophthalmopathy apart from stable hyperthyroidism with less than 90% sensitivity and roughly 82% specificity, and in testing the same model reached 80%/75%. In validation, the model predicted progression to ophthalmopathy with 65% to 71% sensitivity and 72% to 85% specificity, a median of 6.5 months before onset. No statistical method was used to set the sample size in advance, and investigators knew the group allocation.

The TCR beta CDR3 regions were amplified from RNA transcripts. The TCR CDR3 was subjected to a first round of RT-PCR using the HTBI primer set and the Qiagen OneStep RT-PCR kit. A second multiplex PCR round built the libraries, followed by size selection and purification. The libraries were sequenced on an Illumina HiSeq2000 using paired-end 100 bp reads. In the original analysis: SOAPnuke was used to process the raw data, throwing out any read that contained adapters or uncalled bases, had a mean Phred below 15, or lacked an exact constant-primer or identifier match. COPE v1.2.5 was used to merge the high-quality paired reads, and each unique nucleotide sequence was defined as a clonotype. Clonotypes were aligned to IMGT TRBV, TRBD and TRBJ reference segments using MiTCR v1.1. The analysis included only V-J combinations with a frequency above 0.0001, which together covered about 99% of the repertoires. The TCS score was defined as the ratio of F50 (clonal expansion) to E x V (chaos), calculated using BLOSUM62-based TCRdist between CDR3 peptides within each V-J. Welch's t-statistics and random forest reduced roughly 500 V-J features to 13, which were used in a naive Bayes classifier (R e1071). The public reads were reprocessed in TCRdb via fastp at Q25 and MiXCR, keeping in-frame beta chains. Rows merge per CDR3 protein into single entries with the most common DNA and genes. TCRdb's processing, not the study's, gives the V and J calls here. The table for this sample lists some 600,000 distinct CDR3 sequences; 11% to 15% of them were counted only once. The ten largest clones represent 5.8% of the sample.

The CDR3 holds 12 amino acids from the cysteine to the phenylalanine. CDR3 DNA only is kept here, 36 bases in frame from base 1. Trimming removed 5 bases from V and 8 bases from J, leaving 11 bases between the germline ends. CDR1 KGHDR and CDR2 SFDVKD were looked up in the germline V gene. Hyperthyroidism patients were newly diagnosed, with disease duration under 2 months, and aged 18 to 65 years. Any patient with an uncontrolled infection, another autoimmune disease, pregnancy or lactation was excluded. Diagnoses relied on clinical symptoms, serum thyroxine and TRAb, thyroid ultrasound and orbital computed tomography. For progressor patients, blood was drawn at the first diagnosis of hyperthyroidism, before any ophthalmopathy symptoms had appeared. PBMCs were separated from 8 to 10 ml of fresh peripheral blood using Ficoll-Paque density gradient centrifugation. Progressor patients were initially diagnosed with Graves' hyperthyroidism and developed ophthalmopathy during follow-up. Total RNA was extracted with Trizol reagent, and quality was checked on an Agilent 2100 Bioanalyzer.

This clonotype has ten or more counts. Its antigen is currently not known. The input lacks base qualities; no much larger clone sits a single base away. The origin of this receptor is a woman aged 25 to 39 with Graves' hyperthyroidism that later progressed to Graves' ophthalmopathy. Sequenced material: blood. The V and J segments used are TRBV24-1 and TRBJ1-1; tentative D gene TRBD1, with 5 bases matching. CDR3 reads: CATSGLGPEAFF. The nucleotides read TGTGCCACCAGTGGGTTGGGGCCGGAAGCTTTCTTT.